This T cell receptor (beta chain) was sequenced for a study of identifying expanded T cells in peripheral blood. Study-wide findings and caveats: Approximately 1.2 clones differed between technical replicates, versus approximately 16 and 19 over time.

Profiled with immunoSEQ multiplex PCR; TCRdb holds only in-frame clones, not every one. Here the sample spans 100,000 or so clones, 80% to 90% being singletons. This clone appeared once. Its antigen is not known. The CDR3 runs 14 residues. Germline V gives CDR1 MNHNY, CDR2 SVGAGI (reference sequence). V was pared by 8 bases and J by 6 bases, with 5 bases of the junction left unmatched. The sequenced sample was blood. V gene TRBV6-6 combines with J gene TRBJ2-1, with 12 bases lining up with TRBD1. The sequence derives from a person aged 18-70 years in good health. The CDR3 is CASRGGQGANEQFF. CDR3 coding DNA: TGTGCCAGCCGAGGGGGACAGGGGGCCAATGAGCAGTTCTTC.